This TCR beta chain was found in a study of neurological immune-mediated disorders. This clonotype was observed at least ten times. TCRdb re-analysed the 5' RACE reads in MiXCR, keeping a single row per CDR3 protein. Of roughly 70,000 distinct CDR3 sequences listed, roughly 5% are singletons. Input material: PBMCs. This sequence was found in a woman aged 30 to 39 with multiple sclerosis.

The CDR3 is CATSRVRGLSYNSPLHF. For the CDR3, the DNA is TGTGCCACCAGCAGAGTACGGGGGTTGTCCTATAATTCACCCCTCCACTTT. This rearrangement joins TRBV15 to TRBJ1-6; possible D gene TRBD1, 5 bases. Between the trimmed V and J ends, which lost 1 base and 1 base, there was a span of 11 bases. The germline CDR1 and CDR2 sequences are LNHNV and YYDKDF (reference sequence). The CDR3 has 17 amino acids.